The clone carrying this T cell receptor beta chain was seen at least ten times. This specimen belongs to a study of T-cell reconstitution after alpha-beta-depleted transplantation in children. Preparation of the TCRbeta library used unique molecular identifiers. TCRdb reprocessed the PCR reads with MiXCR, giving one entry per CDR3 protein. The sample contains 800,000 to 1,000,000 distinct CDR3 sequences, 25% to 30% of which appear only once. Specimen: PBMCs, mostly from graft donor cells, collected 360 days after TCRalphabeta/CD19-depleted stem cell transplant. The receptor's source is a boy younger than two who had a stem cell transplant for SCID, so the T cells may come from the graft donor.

In DNA form, the CDR3 reads TGCGCCAGCAGCACTAACCAGGGTGAAGGCACTGAAGCTTTCTTT. Translating it yields CASSTNQGEGTEAFF. The chain couples TRBV5-1 to TRBJ1-1, with D perhaps TRBD1 (5 bases). The CDR3 contains 15 residues. V gave up 4 bases and J gave up 4 bases, with 17 bases separating them. From germline, CDR1 is SGHRS and CDR2 YFSETQ.